Sequencing of this TCR beta chain was carried out in a study of T-cell reconstitution after alpha-beta-depleted transplantation in children. Study-wide points: Reportedly, alpha-beta T cells present about two months post-transplant originated from several hundred expanded clones of graft origin. The authors attributed T-cell counts and diversity one year after transplant mostly to newly produced T cells. Some patients' high day-60 TCRbeta diversity was attributed to recipient cells surviving conditioning.

The V gene's germline CDR1 is DFQATT and CDR2 SNEGSKA (reference sequence). The length of the CDR3 is 13 residues. Unique molecular identifiers featured in how the TCRbeta library was prepared. TCRdb redid the calling of the PCR reads with MiXCR, one entry per CDR3 protein. The table records fewer than 350,000 distinct CDR3 sequences, over 9% of them present only once. In this sample, this clonotype turned up many times. Its antigen is not known. The chain combines TRBV20-1 with TRBJ1-1; D not resolved. The clonotype was recovered from a boy younger than two with acute myeloid leukemia, due to receive a stem cell transplant. The specimen was PBMCs, collected before TCRalphabeta/CD19-depleted stem cell transplant. The CDR3 loop is CGIGEGLNTEAFF. In DNA form, the CDR3 reads TGCGGTATAGGTGAAGGCCTGAACACTGAAGCTTTCTTT.